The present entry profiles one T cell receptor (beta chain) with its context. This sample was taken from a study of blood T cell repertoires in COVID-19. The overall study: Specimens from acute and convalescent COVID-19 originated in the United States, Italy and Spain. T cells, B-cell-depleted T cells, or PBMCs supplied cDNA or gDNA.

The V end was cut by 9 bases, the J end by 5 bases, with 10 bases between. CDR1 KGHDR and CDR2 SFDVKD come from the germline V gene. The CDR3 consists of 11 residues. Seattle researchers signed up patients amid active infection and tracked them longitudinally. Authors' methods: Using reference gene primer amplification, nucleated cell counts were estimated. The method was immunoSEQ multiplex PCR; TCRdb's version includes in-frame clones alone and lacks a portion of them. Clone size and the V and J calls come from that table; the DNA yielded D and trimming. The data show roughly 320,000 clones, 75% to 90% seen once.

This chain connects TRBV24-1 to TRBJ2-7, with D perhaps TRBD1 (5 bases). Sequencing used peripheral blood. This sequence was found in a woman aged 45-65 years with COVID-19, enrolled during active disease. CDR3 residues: CATGHGHEQYF. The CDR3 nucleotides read TGTGCCACCGGACACGGCCACGAGCAGTACTTC.